Following are 22 T cell receptor beta chains from one sample sequenced in a study of response to subunit inactivated influenza vaccine. From the RT-PCR reads, TCRdb called clonotypes with MiXCR, one entry per CDR3 protein. Seen here are hundreds of thousands of distinct CDR3 sequences, roughly 12% observed once, and the top ten hold about 10%. Sequenced here: PBMCs from blood, sampled on the day of vaccination. Every receptor here comes from a man between 50 and 59 years old who received an inactivated influenza vaccine.

This clonotype was seen a handful of times. The chain recombines TRBV28 with TRBJ1-5, with 9 positions matching TRBD1. After removal of 3 bases from V and 1 base from J, the junction contained 4 bases not matched to a gene. Germline values: CDR1 MDHEN, CDR2 SYDVKM. The CDR3 covers 16 residues. CDR3 loop: CASSFLTGGSNQPQHF. In DNA, the CDR3 is TGTGCCAGCAGTTTCCTGACAGGGGGAAGCAATCAGCCCCAGCATTTT.

This clonotype was observed a handful of times. The J gene is TRBJ2-1, the V gene TRBV24-1; 10 nucleotides agree with TRBD2. J was trimmed by 3 bases and V by 4 bases; bases with no gene match: 8. Germline V gives CDR1 KGHDR, CDR2 SFDVKD. The CDR3 is 17 residues long. CDR3 sequence: CATSDALAGGLYNEQFF. The CDR3, as DNA: TGTGCCACCAGTGACGCTTTAGCGGGAGGTCTCTACAATGAGCAGTTCTTC.

The table lists this clonotype with a few counts. A much larger clone sits a single nucleotide away, making a read error possible. This sequence joins TRBV6-2 or TRBV6-3 and TRBJ1-1; D is uncertain. V was trimmed by 7 bases and J by 4 bases, leaving 7 bases between them. There are 11 residues in the CDR3. Germline CDR1 reads MNHEY; CDR2 reads SVGEGT. CDR3 sequence: CASTRGTEAFF. The DNA for the CDR3 is TGTGCCAGCACCCGGGGCACTGAAGCTTTCTTT.

The chain combines TRBV27 with TRBJ2-1; the D is unclear. V was clipped by 5 bases and J by 4 bases, with 12 bases between them. CDR3 length equals 14 residues. Germline V gives CDR1 MNHEY, CDR2 SMNVEV (reference sequence). The CDR3 region has the DNA TGTGCCAGCAGTCGCGCAGGACCTTACAATGAGCAGTTCTTC. It codes for CASSRAGPYNEQFF.

The genes are TRBV11-2 and TRBJ2-1; D unresolved. The V and J ends lost 1 base and 6 bases respectively, with 7 bases between them. There are 13 residues in the CDR3. Germline loops: CDR1 SGHAT, CDR2 FQNNGV. CDR3 amino acids: CASSLGWANEQFF. In DNA, the CDR3 is TGTGCCAGCAGCTTAGGGTGGGCCAATGAGCAGTTCTTC. Full variable domain (remainder filled in from reference TRBV11-2 and TRBJ2-1): EAGVAQSPRYKIIEKRQSVAFWCNPISGHATLYWYQQILGQGPKLLIQFQNNGVVDDSQLPKDRFSAERLKGVDSTLKIQPAKLEDSAVYLCASSLGWANEQFFGPGTRLTVL.

This clonotype has a handful of counts. The chain has TRBV20-1 and TRBJ2-3; D not certain. The CDR3 covers 13 residues. Trimming left V 6 bases short and J 1 base short, with 11 bases between. Germline V CDR1 and CDR2: DFQATT, SNEGSKA (reference sequence). CDR3 residues: CSATPGGTDTQYF. CDR3 coding DNA: TGCAGTGCCACCCCCGGAGGCACAGATACGCAGTATTTT.

This clonotype was counted only a few times. The V gene is TRBV30, the J gene TRBJ1-6, with 9 positions matching TRBD1. This CDR3 is 13 amino acids long. Per the germline V gene, CDR1 is GTSNPN and CDR2 is SVGIG (reference sequence). Trimming took 8 bases from V and 10 from J; bases not matched to a gene: 9. CDR3 sequence reads: CARQQGAGSPLHF. The CDR3 DNA reads as TGTGCCCGGCAACAGGGGGCTGGATCACCCCTCCACTTT.

The V call is TRBV7-9, the J call TRBJ2-3; D gene uncertain. Germline V lookup: CDR1 SEHNR, CDR2 FQNEAQ (reference sequence). V lost 5 bases to trimming and J lost 4 bases, with 13 bases between them. The CDR3 loop spans 14 amino acids. CDR3 loop: CASSIELVPDTQYF. The CDR3 DNA is TGTGCCAGCAGCATAGAGTTGGTCCCAGATACGCAGTATTTT.

This clonotype has only a few counts. This chain joins TRBV5-1 and TRBJ2-3; TRBD2 agrees at 7 bases. The CDR3 extends over 15 amino acids. Germline CDR1 reads SGHRS; CDR2 reads YFSETQ. Germline trimming cut 4 bases from V and 4 bases from J; bases unmatched to any gene: 9. CDR3 residues: CASSLGAGVADTQYF. In nucleotides, the CDR3 is TGCGCCAGCAGCCTAGGGGCGGGAGTGGCAGATACGCAGTATTTT.

This clonotype has just a few counts. The chain recombines TRBV7-2 with TRBJ1-2; no clear D gene. The CDR3 loop spans 14 amino acids. Germline values: CDR1 SGHTA, CDR2 FQGNSA. The ends were cut back, 8 bases at V and 7 bases at J, with 20 bases in the middle. CDR3 coding DNA: TGTGCCAGCCCTTCTTTGTTGGGGTCGGGTGGCTACACCTTC. This translates into CASPSLLGSGGYTF.

This clonotype was observed a handful of times. The CDR3 nucleotides read TGTGCCAGCAGCTATCACGGGTCGAGAGGCGAGCAGTACTTC. It codes for CASSYHGSRGEQYF. The chain is built from TRBV11-3 and TRBJ2-7; D is ambiguous. The V gene's germline CDR1 is SGHNT and CDR2 YENEEA. V was cut by 4 bases and J by 6 bases, with 16 bases left in between. The CDR3 extends over 14 amino acids.

This clonotype was counted a few times. This chain joins TRBV7-2 and TRBJ2-6; TRBD1 or TRBD2 may be the D gene (5 bases each). CDR1 and CDR2 from the germline V gene are SGHTA and FQGNSA. The CDR3 has 15 amino acids. V dropped 5 bases and J dropped 0 bases, with 8 bases sitting between them. The CDR3 protein is CASSPGPSGANVLTF. The CDR3 nucleotides read TGTGCCAGCAGCCCGGGACCCTCTGGGGCCAACGTCCTGACTTTC.

There are a few counts of this clonotype. The rearrangement joins TRBV5-1 to TRBJ2-7; 9 bases fit TRBD1. With V trimmed by 4 bases and J by 4 bases, 12 bases remained unmatched. This CDR3 has 16 residues. CDR1 and CDR2 (germline): SGHRS, YFSETQ. CDR3 protein: CASSPVTGTGLYEQYF. The CDR3 bases are TGCGCCAGCAGCCCTGTAACCGGGACAGGGCTATACGAGCAGTACTTC.

This clonotype was observed at least ten times. The chain combines TRBV6-5 with TRBJ2-7; D is perhaps TRBD1 (6 bases). The germline CDR1 and CDR2 sequences are MNHEY and SVGAGI. Trimming shortened V by 5 bases and J by 7 bases, and 21 bases separated the two germline ends. This CDR3 is built from 15 residues. The CDR3 region has the DNA TGTGCCAGCAGTAACCAGGACAGTCTGACCTGGGAGCAGTACTTC. The encoded protein is CASSNQDSLTWEQYF.

This clonotype was seen a handful of times. The V gene is TRBV5-1, the J gene TRBJ2-5, with TRBD2 identical over 7 bases. The CDR3 has 14 amino acids. V shed 4 bases, J shed 1 base, and the junction held 4 bases outside the gene matches. Germline V CDR1 and CDR2: SGHRS, YFSETQ. The CDR3 region has the DNA TGCGCCAGCAGCGTGACGGGAGGCCAAGAGACCCAGTACTTC. Its translation is CASSVTGGQETQYF. The full variable domain, rest sourced from reference TRBV5-1 and TRBJ2-5, is KAGVTQTPRYLIKTRGQQVTLSCSPISGHRSVSWYQQTPGQGLQFLFEYFSETQRNKGNFPGRFSGRQFSNSRSEMNVSTLELGDSALYLCASSVTGGQETQYFGPGTRLLVL.

This clonotype has a handful of counts. This rearrangement joins TRBV7-8 to TRBJ2-7, with D perhaps matching TRBD1 (5 bases). There are 17 residues in the CDR3. CDR1 and CDR2 (germline): SGHVS, FQNEAQ. The V gene lost 2 bases and the J gene lost 2 bases, with 19 bases spanning the gap. CDR3 in amino acids: CASSLLGATTAAYEQYF. DNA for the CDR3: TGTGCCAGCAGCTTACTTGGGGCGACGACTGCGGCCTACGAGCAGTACTTC.

This clonotype showed up just a few times. The chain links TRBV12-3 or TRBV12-4 to TRBJ2-3, with D uncertain. The CDR3 is 15 amino acids. Trimming shortened V by 3 bases and J by 1 base, and 11 bases separated the two germline ends. The CDR3 loop is CASSLDGVGTDTQYF. The CDR3 DNA sequence: TGTGCCAGCAGTTTGGATGGGGTCGGCACAGATACGCAGTATTTT.

This clonotype was observed a handful of times. This rearrangement joins TRBV20-1 to TRBJ2-1, with 9 positions matching TRBD2. Germline V lookup: CDR1 DFQATT, CDR2 SNEGSKA (reference sequence). The CDR3 contains 15 residues. J gave up 0 bases and V 5 bases, and 5 bases lay outside the gene matches. The CDR3 is CSADPGLASYNEQFF. The DNA for the CDR3 is TGCAGTGCTGACCCGGGACTAGCCTCCTACAATGAGCAGTTCTTC.

This chain links TRBV29-1 with TRBJ1-2; D is ambiguous. The V gene's germline CDR1 is SQVTM and CDR2 ANQGSEA. Trimming left V 4 bases short and J 5 bases short, with 14 bases between. The CDR3 has 13 amino acids. The CDR3 DNA reads TGCAGCGTTGTTTTTGCAGGTCCATATGGCTACACCTTC. Its protein product is CSVVFAGPYGYTF.

This sequence joins TRBV12-3 or TRBV12-4 and TRBJ2-6, with D possibly matching TRBD1 (6 bases). The CDR3 is 15 residues long. V was trimmed by 3 bases and J by 4 bases, leaving 10 bases between them. CDR3 nucleotide sequence: TGTGCCAGCAGTTTTCAGGGGCTGGGGGCCAACGTCCTGACTTTC. This codes for CASSFQGLGANVLTF.

V is TRBV28 and J is TRBJ1-1; the D gene is possibly TRBD1 (6 bases). The CDR3 runs 14 residues. Germline lookup yields CDR1 MDHEN and CDR2 SYDVKM. V lost 5 bases and J 1 base, leaving 11 bases between the germline ends. CDR3 protein: CASSTGHPNTEAFF. Here the CDR3 DNA reads TGTGCCAGCAGTACGGGACACCCGAACACTGAAGCTTTCTTT.

This clonotype was recorded many times. The chain joins TRBV6-2 or TRBV6-3 to TRBJ2-2; D remains ambiguous. The CDR3 extends over 12 amino acids. The V and J ends lost 0 bases and 8 bases respectively, with 4 bases between them. Germline V gene sequence: CDR1 MNHEY, CDR2 SVGEGT. CDR3: CASSYSMGELFF. The DNA for the CDR3 is TGTGCCAGCAGTTACTCTATGGGGGAGCTGTTTTTT.